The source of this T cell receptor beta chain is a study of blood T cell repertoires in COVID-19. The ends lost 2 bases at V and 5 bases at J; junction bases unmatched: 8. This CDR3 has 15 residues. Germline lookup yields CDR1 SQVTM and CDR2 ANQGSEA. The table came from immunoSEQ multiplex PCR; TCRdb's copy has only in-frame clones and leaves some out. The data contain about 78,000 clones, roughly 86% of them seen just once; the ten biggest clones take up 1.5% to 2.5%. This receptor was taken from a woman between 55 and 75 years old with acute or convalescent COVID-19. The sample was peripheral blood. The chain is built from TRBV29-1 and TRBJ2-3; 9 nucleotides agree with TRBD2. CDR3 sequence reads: CSVERGASGVDTQYF. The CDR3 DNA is TGCAGCGTTGAAAGGGGGGCTAGCGGGGTAGATACGCAGTATTTT.